The T cell receptor beta chain described here comes from a study of blood T cell repertoires in COVID-19. Produced via immunoSEQ multiplex PCR; TCRdb's table is partial and in-frame only. Seen here are about 270,000 clones, approximately 77% observed once, and the top ten hold 3.1%. The CDR3 runs 15 residues. After removal of 6 bases from V and 0 bases from J, the junction contained 4 bases not matched to a gene. CDR1 and CDR2 (germline): MNHEY, SVGAGI. This clone appeared a few times. The chain recombines TRBV6-5 with TRBJ2-2, with 7 bases that match TRBD1. The TCR was taken from a woman under 30 with acute or convalescent COVID-19. The material sequenced was peripheral blood. The DNA of the CDR3 is TGTGCCAGCAGATATACAGGGGCGAACACCGGGGAGCTGTTTTTT. Amino acids: CASRYTGANTGELFF.